A single sample gave rise to the 32 T cell receptor beta chains below, sequenced in a study of cytomegalovirus exposure and HLA in healthy donors. PCR used 60 Vbeta primers and 13 Jbeta primers. The repertoire was sequenced with immunoSEQ multiplex PCR; TCRdb's copy has only in-frame clones and lacks some. This sample has some 180,000 clones, with around three quarters found just once. The specimen was PBMCs. Receptor source: a man aged 25-40 years in good health and CMV-seronegative.

This chain joins TRBV19 and TRBJ1-2; TRBD1 agrees at 11 bases. With V trimmed by 5 bases and J by 4 bases, 9 bases remained unmatched. The germline gives CDR1 LNHDA, CDR2 SQIVND (reference sequence). This CDR3 is 16 amino acids long. CDR3 bases: TGTGCCAGTAGTCCACGGACAGGGGGCTCGGGCTATGGCTACACCTTC. It specifies CASSPRTGGSGYGYTF.

V usage is TRBV25-1 and J usage is TRBJ1-2, with TRBD1 matching over 8 bases. The CDR3 is made up of 15 amino acids. Germline CDR1 and CDR2: MGHDK and SYGVNS. J gave up 5 bases and V 3 bases, and 8 bases lay outside the gene matches. The CDR3 sequence: CASSDPGGSVYGYTF. The CDR3 region has the DNA TGTGCCAGCAGTGATCCAGGGGGCTCAGTGTATGGCTACACCTTC.

This clone was seen only once. V and J are TRBV30 and TRBJ2-1; tentatively, D is TRBD2 (5 bases). The V gene lost 3 bases and the J gene lost 5 bases, with 14 bases spanning the gap. This CDR3 has 14 amino acids. Germline CDR1 is GTSNPN and CDR2 is SVGIG (reference sequence). This CDR3 is CAWRAANINNEQFF. Here the CDR3 DNA reads TGTGCCTGGAGAGCGGCTAACATAAACAATGAGCAGTTCTTC.

J is TRBJ2-7 and V is TRBV11-3; a possible D gene is TRBD1 (7 bases). The CDR3 is 14 residues long. The germline CDR1 and CDR2 sequences are SGHNT and YENEEA. Trimming removed 5 bases from V and 5 bases from J, with 16 bases in between. This chain's CDR3 is CASSTGEVGNEQYF. The CDR3 region has the DNA TGTGCCAGCAGCACAGGGGAGGTGGGTAACGAGCAGTACTTC.

The chain has TRBV7-9 and TRBJ1-5, with 9 bases lining up with TRBD1. CDR1 is SEHNR, CDR2 FQNEAQ, per germline (reference sequence). With 5 bases clipped from V and 0 bases from J, the junction kept 2 bases outside the gene matches. This CDR3 has 15 residues. The DNA for the CDR3 is TGTGCCAGCAGCCTGACAGGGGGTAGCAATCAGCCCCAGCATTTT. It is translated as CASSLTGGSNQPQHF.

This clone was seen a handful of times. The chain uses TRBV6-1 and TRBJ2-7; TRBD2 matches at 9 bases. Germline CDR1 is MNHNS and CDR2 is SASEGT. J gave up 9 bases and V 7 bases, and 10 bases lay outside the gene matches. This CDR3 is built from 13 residues. The CDR3 is CASKIAGALGQYF. The CDR3 region has the DNA TGTGCCAGCAAGATAGCGGGGGCCTTGGGGCAGTACTTC.

The chain carries TRBV27 and TRBJ2-1; D ambiguous. CDR1 is MNHEY, CDR2 SMNVEV, per germline (reference sequence). Trimming removed 3 bases at V and 4 bases at J, with 7 bases between. The CDR3 is 13 residues long. The chain's CDR3 is CASSFWAYNEQFF. The CDR3 DNA sequence: TGTGCCAGCAGTTTTTGGGCGTACAATGAGCAGTTCTTC.

The rearrangement joins TRBV19 to TRBJ2-7; possibly TRBD1 for D (7 bases). The length of the CDR3 is 13 residues. The germline gives CDR1 LNHDA, CDR2 SQIVND (reference sequence). The V and J ends lost 9 bases and 0 bases respectively, with 12 bases between them. The CDR3 region has the DNA TGTGCCAGCAACAGGGGACTCTCCTACGAGCAGTACTTC. This translates into CASNRGLSYEQYF.

The chain joins TRBV2 to TRBJ1-2; D is unclear. Germline CDR1 reads SNHLY; CDR2 reads FYNNEI. CDR3 length: 12 residues. V was shortened by 6 bases and J by 8 bases, with 13 bases between the two germline ends. Here the CDR3 reads CASSAVGGGYTF. CDR3 DNA: TGTGCCAGCAGCGCTGTGGGCGGGGGCTACACCTTC. The whole variable domain, remainder taken from reference TRBV2 and TRBJ1-2, is EPEVTQTPSHQVTQMGQEVILRCVPISNHLYFYWYRQILGQKVEFLVSFYNNEISEKSEIFDDQFSVERPDGSNFTLKIRSTKLEDSAMYFCASSAVGGGYTFGSGTRLTVV.

The chain combines TRBV29-1 with TRBJ1-2, with D unresolved. Germline assignment: CDR1 SQVTM and CDR2 ANQGSEA. Trimming left V 3 bases short and J 8 bases short, with 16 bases between. CDR3 size: 13 residues. The CDR3 bases are TGCAGCGTTGAGGTTTTTGAGGGTTACGGCTACACCTTC. This translates into CSVEVFEGYGYTF.

This chain joins TRBV27 and TRBJ2-7, with 9 bases identical to TRBD1. The CDR3 is 14 amino acids. V shed 9 bases, J shed 4 bases, and the junction held 10 bases outside the gene matches. Germline lookup yields CDR1 MNHEY and CDR2 SMNVEV (reference sequence). The CDR3 DNA reads as TGTGCCAGTATGGACAGGGGAGGGTGGTACGAGCAGTACTTC. Residues: CASMDRGGWYEQYF.

This clone has just one count. The V call is TRBV7-3, the J call TRBJ2-5; 11 positions match TRBD2. The DNA end is a closer match to TRBJ2-7, so the J assignment may be wrong. The CDR3 is 13 residues long. The germline V gene has CDR1 SGHTA and CDR2 FQGTGA. CDR3 sequence (DNA): TGTGCCAGCAGCTTAGGGACTAGCGGCGAGCAGTACTTC. Amino acid sequence: CASSLGTSGEQYF.

V usage is TRBV5-1 and J usage is TRBJ1-4; 10 positions agree with TRBD1. The CDR3 is 16 residues long. V lost 0 bases and J lost 3; bases outside the gene matches: 2. CDR1 is SGHRS, CDR2 YFSETQ, per germline. CDR3 bases: TGCGCCAGCAGCTTGGAGGGACAGGGGCCTAATGAAAAACTGTTTTTT. Translated, it gives CASSLEGQGPNEKLFF.

This chain connects TRBV5-4 to TRBJ2-4; 9 bases agree with TRBD1. This CDR3 is 17 amino acids long. V shed 4 bases and J 5 bases; nucleotides not matched to a gene: 13. CDR1 SGHNT and CDR2 YYREEE come from the germline V gene (reference sequence). The CDR3 here is CASSARTGGGLENIQYF. In DNA, the CDR3 is TGTGCCAGCAGCGCCCGAACAGGGGGCGGGTTGGAAAACATTCAGTACTTC.

The chain carries TRBV5-4 and TRBJ2-5, with 7 bases matching TRBD2. Germline V gene lookup returns CDR1 SGHNT and CDR2 YYREEE (reference sequence). The CDR3 is 16 amino acids. V lost 3 bases, J lost 2 bases, and 10 bases stayed unmatched. CDR3 amino acids: CASSSPLAEVQETQYF. In DNA form, the CDR3 reads TGTGCCAGCAGCTCACCCCTAGCGGAAGTTCAAGAGACCCAGTACTTC.

The rearrangement uses TRBV19 and TRBJ1-1, with 9 positions matching TRBD1. The CDR3 runs to 16 residues. CDR1 and CDR2 (germline): LNHDA, SQIVND (reference sequence). V lost 1 base and J lost 6; bases outside the gene matches: 9. CDR3 in amino acids: CASSIGSGQGGAEAFF. The CDR3, as DNA: TGTGCCAGTAGTATAGGTTCGGGACAGGGTGGCGCTGAAGCTTTCTTT.

V is TRBV5-1 and J is TRBJ2-5, with D unresolved. The DNA matches TRBJ2-7 better at its end, which makes the J call doubtful. Germline CDR1 reads SGHRS; CDR2 reads YFSETQ. This CDR3 region has 14 residues. CDR3 nucleotides: TGCGCCAGCAGCTCGGCAGGCTATCCCTACGAGCAGTACTTC. It codes for CASSSAGYPYEQYF.

This chain's CDR3 is CASSPASAYYNEQFF. CDR3 coding DNA: TGTGCCAGTAGTCCCGCTAGCGCCTATTACAATGAGCAGTTCTTC. The rearrangement joins TRBV19 to TRBJ2-1; the D gene is possibly TRBD2 (6 bases). CDR3 size: 15 residues. Germline CDR1 LNHDA, CDR2 SQIVND (reference sequence). The V end was cut by 5 bases, the J end by 4 bases, with 15 bases between.

This clone was recorded only once. The rearrangement uses TRBV7-6 and TRBJ2-1; D possibly corresponds to TRBD2 (5 bases). V was pared by 2 bases and J by 6 bases, with 14 bases between. The CDR3 length is 15 residues. Germline V lookup: CDR1 SGHVS, CDR2 FNYEAQ. CDR3 nucleotides: TGTGCCAGCAGCTTACCCGGGGTAGGACTCAATGAGCAGTTCTTC. It specifies CASSLPGVGLNEQFF.

The chain joins TRBV6-1 to TRBJ1-5; possibly TRBD1 for D (6 bases). Per the germline V gene, CDR1 is MNHNS and CDR2 is SASEGT. Between the trimmed V and J ends, which lost 10 bases and 2 bases, there was a span of 15 bases. The CDR3 sequence is 14 residues long. The CDR3 DNA follows: TGTGCCACCTTGTTCTCAGGGGGCAATCAGCCCCAGCATTTT. Amino acid sequence: CATLFSGGNQPQHF.

This clone appeared a few times. The chain uses TRBV10-3 and TRBJ1-1, with 7 bases aligning to TRBD1. The J segment lost 4 bases and the V segment lost 3 bases, leaving 17 bases of the junction unmatched. The CDR3 spans 18 residues. Germline V gene data show CDR1 as ENHRY and CDR2 as SYGVKD. In nucleotides, the CDR3 is TGTGCCATCAGTGATCCGAGACAGGGAAAAATTGTGAGCACTGAAGCTTTCTTT. This encodes CAISDPRQGKIVSTEAFF.

This clone occurred once. The J gene is TRBJ1-1, the V gene TRBV30; D is perhaps TRBD1 (5 bases). This CDR3 spans 11 amino acids. CDR1 and CDR2 from the germline V gene are GTSNPN and SVGIG (reference sequence). V was trimmed by 2 bases and J by 9 bases, leaving 10 bases between them. CDR3 bases: TGTGCCTGGAGTACAGGTTCCCAAGCTTTCTTT. Residues: CAWSTGSQAFF.

This chain uses TRBV9 with TRBJ2-7; D may be TRBD2 (6 bases). V was cut by 3 bases and J by 2 bases, with 12 bases left in between. CDR3 length: 14 residues. Germline V gene sequence: CDR1 SGDLS, CDR2 YYNGEE. CDR3 nucleotides: TGTGCCAGCAGCGCCAAGCGGGCCCCCTACGAGCAGTACTTC. Its protein is CASSAKRAPYEQYF.

The CDR3 nucleotides read TGTGCCAGCAGTTGGCTAGCGGAGACAGATACGCAGTATTTT. Amino acid sequence: CASSWLAETDTQYF. V is TRBV28 and J is TRBJ2-3; 7 nucleotides align to TRBD2. This CDR3 spans 14 amino acids. Germline CDR1 MDHEN, CDR2 SYDVKM. The ends lost 4 bases at V and 3 bases at J; junction bases unmatched: 4.

The rearrangement links TRBV4-1 to TRBJ2-1; D might be TRBD1 (5 bases). The CDR3 runs to 14 residues. Looked up from germline, CDR1 is MGHRA and CDR2 is YSYEKL. The V and J ends lost 1 base and 6 bases respectively, with 10 bases between them. The CDR3 DNA follows: TGCGCCAGCAGCCAAGGCCAGGGTGGCAATGAGCAGTTCTTC. Translation: CASSQGQGGNEQFF.

As regards this clone: The same CDR3 can be traced to other DNA sequences in this sample. The chain couples TRBV6-5 to TRBJ1-3; D call uncertain. From germline, CDR1 is MNHEY and CDR2 SVGAGI. This CDR3 has 11 amino acids. V gave up 5 bases and J gave up 4 bases, with 3 bases separating them. DNA for the CDR3: TGTGCCAGCAGTCAGGGAAACACCATATATTTT. This encodes CASSQGNTIYF.

The chain joins TRBV28 to TRBJ2-7, with 8 bases aligning to TRBD2. This CDR3 is built from 15 residues. Germline V gives CDR1 MDHEN, CDR2 SYDVKM. V trimming: 1 base; J trimming: 4 bases; junction bases outside the gene matches: 6. CDR3 nucleotides: TGTGCCAGCAGTTTATATTCTAGCGGGCGATACGAGCAGTACTTC. Encoded protein: CASSLYSSGRYEQYF.

V gene TRBV5-1 combines with J gene TRBJ2-2; tentative D call: TRBD1 (5 bases). Germline V gene lookup returns CDR1 SGHRS and CDR2 YFSETQ. The V end lost 4 bases, the J end lost 0 bases, and 13 bases lay between the germline ends. The CDR3 covers 16 residues. CDR3 nucleotide sequence: TGCGCCAGCAGCCTTAGGGGAATAACGAACACCGGGGAGCTGTTTTTT. Translation gives CASSLRGITNTGELFF.

The chain carries TRBV5-6 and TRBJ2-1, with TRBD1 matching over 8 bases. Germline assignment: CDR1 SGHDT and CDR2 YYEEEE. The length of the CDR3 is 16 residues. Trimming at V came to 5 bases and at J to 0 bases, leaving 7 bases not matched to a gene. The CDR3 region has the DNA TGTGCCAGCAGGCTGAACAGGGGGAGCTCCTACAATGAGCAGTTCTTC. Its protein product is CASRLNRGSSYNEQFF.

In its sample, this clone was seen a few times. The chain employs TRBV7-8 and TRBJ2-5; 8 bases are shared with TRBD2. This CDR3 contains 17 residues. Germline V gene lookup returns CDR1 SGHVS and CDR2 FQNEAQ. V was clipped by 4 bases and J by 3 bases; unmatched bases: 13. Written as DNA, the CDR3 is TGTGCCAGCAGCTCGACGTTAGCGGGGTCGAGGGAAGAGACCCAGTACTTC. Protein: CASSSTLAGSREETQYF.

The gene calls are TRBV27 and TRBJ2-7, with 11 bases matching TRBD2. The CDR3 contains 16 residues. Trimming took 9 bases from V and 2 from J; bases not matched to a gene: 12. Per germline, CDR1 MNHEY and CDR2 SMNVEV (reference sequence). Here the CDR3 reads CASRLAGHLLAYEQYF. The CDR3 DNA sequence: TGTGCCAGTAGACTAGCGGGGCACCTTCTTGCCTACGAGCAGTACTTC.

The chain links TRBV5-1 to TRBJ2-7; no clear D gene. The CDR3 loop spans 15 amino acids. Trimming pared 1 base from V and 0 bases from J, leaving 11 bases between. The germline V gene encodes CDR1 SGHRS and CDR2 YFSETQ. CDR3 residues: CASSLRSGYSYEQYF. CDR3 in DNA: TGCGCCAGCAGCTTGAGGTCAGGCTACTCCTACGAGCAGTACTTC.